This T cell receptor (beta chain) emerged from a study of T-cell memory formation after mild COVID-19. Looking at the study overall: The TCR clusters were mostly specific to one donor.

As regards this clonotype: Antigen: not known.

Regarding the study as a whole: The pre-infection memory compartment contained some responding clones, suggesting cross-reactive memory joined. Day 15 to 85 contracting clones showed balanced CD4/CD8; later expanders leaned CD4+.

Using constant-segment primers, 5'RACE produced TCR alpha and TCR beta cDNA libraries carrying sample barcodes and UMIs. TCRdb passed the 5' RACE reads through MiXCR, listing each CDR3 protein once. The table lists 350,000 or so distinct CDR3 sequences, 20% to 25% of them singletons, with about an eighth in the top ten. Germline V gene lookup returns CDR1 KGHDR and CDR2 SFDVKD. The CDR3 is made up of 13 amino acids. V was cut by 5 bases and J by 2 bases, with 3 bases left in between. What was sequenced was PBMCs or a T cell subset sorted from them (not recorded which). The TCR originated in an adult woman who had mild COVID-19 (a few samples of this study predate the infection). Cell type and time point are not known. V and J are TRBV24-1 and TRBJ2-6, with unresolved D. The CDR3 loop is CATSGAGANVLTF. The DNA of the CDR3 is TGTGCCACCAGTGGGGCTGGGGCCAACGTCCTGACTTTC.